The 14 T cell receptor beta chains below come from one sample, sequenced in a study of CD8+CD57+ T cells in acquired aplastic anemia. Patients included in sequencing had previously demonstrated CD8+CD57+ cell expansion by flow cytometry. The study profiled TCR beta VDJ and CDR3 using genomic DNA as template. TCRdb re-called the reads with MiXCR, one entry per CDR3 protein. Of roughly 160,000 distinct CDR3 sequences listed, 45% to 55% are singletons. The sequenced material came from sorted CD4+, CD8+, or CD8+CD57+ T cells (not recorded which) from PBMCs. All receptors come from a human donor with aplastic anemia.

This clonotype was seen repeatedly, ten times or more. The chain recombines TRBV7-2 with TRBJ1-2; weak D call: TRBD1 (6 bases). This CDR3 has 13 amino acids. Trimming removed 5 bases at V and 6 bases at J, with 13 bases between. Germline V CDR1 and CDR2: SGHTA, FQGNSA. CDR3: CASSLGHPNGYTF. CDR3 in DNA: TGTGCCAGCAGCCTGGGACACCCTAATGGCTACACCTTC.

This clonotype was detected a few times. DNA for the CDR3: TGTGCCAGCAGTGGAGTAGGACAGTACGAGCAGTACTTC. It yields the protein CASSGVGQYEQYF. The V gene is TRBV12-3 or TRBV12-4, the J gene TRBJ2-7; weak D call: TRBD1 (6 bases). There are 13 residues in the CDR3. The germline V and J ends were trimmed by 5 bases and 4 bases, with 12 bases remaining between them.

This clonotype was counted at least ten times. The chain combines TRBV6-2 or TRBV6-3 with TRBJ2-7; a possible D gene is TRBD2 (5 bases). This CDR3 contains 12 residues. V was cut by 8 bases and J by 0 bases, with 8 bases left in between. CDR1 is MNHEY, CDR2 SVGEGT, per germline. CDR3 coding DNA: TGTGCCAGCCGGGGTAGCTCCTACGAGCAGTACTTC. Residues: CASRGSSYEQYF.

This clonotype was seen many times. J is TRBJ1-6 and V is TRBV3-1; possibly TRBD1 for D (5 bases). This CDR3 is 16 amino acids long. V was shortened by 4 bases and J by 10 bases, with 20 bases between the two germline ends. From germline, CDR1 is LGHDT and CDR2 YNNKEL (reference sequence). The CDR3 coding sequence is TGTGCCAGCAGCCCCTTAATGGGGGGTGTTGGCTCACCCCTCCACTTT. Translated, it gives CASSPLMGGVGSPLHF. Supplemented by reference TRBV3-1 and TRBJ1-6, the full variable domain reads DTAVSQTPKYLVTQMGNDKSIKCEQNLGHDTMYWYKQDSKKFLKIMFSYNNKELIINETVPNRFSPKSPDKAHLNLHINSLELGDSAVYFCASSPLMGGVGSPLHFGNGTRLTVT.

The V and J genes are TRBV11-1 and TRBJ2-1; 7 bases align to TRBD1. Trimming took 5 bases from V and 1 from J; bases not matched to a gene: 5. The germline CDR1 and CDR2 sequences are SGHAT and FQDESV (reference sequence). The CDR3 contains 15 residues. The CDR3 DNA follows: TGTGCCAGCAGCGCGCCGGGACAGTCCTACAATGAGCAGTTCTTC. Its protein product is CASSAPGQSYNEQFF.

This chain connects TRBV24-1 to TRBJ2-7; 11 bases map to TRBD1. Trimming cost V 4 bases and J 2 bases; bases outside gene matches: 3. Germline CDR1 and CDR2: KGHDR and SFDVKD. This CDR3 is 15 amino acids long. The DNA for the CDR3 is TGTGCCACCAGTGACCCGGGACAGGGGGCCTACGAGCAGTACTTC. This gives the protein CATSDPGQGAYEQYF.

This clonotype was counted between two and nine times. With a much larger clone just one base away, this may be a read error. This chain links TRBV11-2 with TRBJ2-1; D gene unclear. Trimming stripped 8 bases from V and 5 bases from J, with 19 bases between. The CDR3 loop spans 15 amino acids. Germline V CDR1 and CDR2: SGHAT, FQNNGV. CDR3 region: CASGPFPRGNNEQFF. The CDR3 DNA follows: TGTGCCAGCGGCCCTTTTCCCCGCGGAAACAATGAGCAGTTCTTC.

This chain links TRBV15 with TRBJ1-4; TRBD1 matches at 7 bases. With 1 base clipped from V and 8 bases from J, the junction kept 7 bases outside the gene matches. The CDR3 covers 15 residues. Germline CDR1 and CDR2: LNHNV and YYDKDF (reference sequence). The CDR3 coding sequence is TGTGCCACCAGCAGAGGGGTCACGACAGGGGAAAAACTGTTTTTT. Protein sequence: CATSRGVTTGEKLFF.

Ten or more counts support this clonotype. The rearrangement joins TRBV19 to TRBJ1-5; 8 bases are a match to TRBD1. Germline CDR1 and CDR2: LNHDA and SQIVND (reference sequence). V lost 5 bases, J lost 7 bases, and 7 bases stayed unmatched. The CDR3 consists of 14 residues. The CDR3: CASSDQGAGQPQHF. CDR3 sequence (DNA): TGTGCCAGTAGTGATCAGGGGGCAGGGCAGCCCCAGCATTTT.

The chain is built from TRBV11-1 and TRBJ2-1, with D perhaps TRBD2 (6 bases). The CDR3 sequence is 17 residues long. The ends were cut back, 3 bases at V and 5 bases at J, with 20 bases in the middle. Germline V gene sequence: CDR1 SGHAT, CDR2 FQDESV (reference sequence). CDR3 region: CASSFLRLEIRDNEQFF. DNA for the CDR3: TGTGCCAGCAGCTTCCTGAGACTAGAGATACGGGACAATGAGCAGTTCTTC.

The chain employs TRBV6-2 or TRBV6-3 and TRBJ2-3; TRBD2 agrees at 10 bases. The CDR3 totals 16 residues. V shed 5 bases, J shed 1 base, and the junction held 6 bases outside the gene matches. Germline-derived CDR1 and CDR2 are MNHEY and SVGEGT. This CDR3 reads CASSKIAGGGTDTQYF. The CDR3 nucleotides are TGTGCCAGCAGTAAGATAGCGGGAGGCGGCACAGATACGCAGTATTTT.

This chain uses TRBV24-1 with TRBJ2-7; 8 bases fit TRBD2. Germline lookup yields CDR1 KGHDR and CDR2 SFDVKD. The CDR3 is 14 residues long. The V gene end was trimmed by 4 bases and the J gene end by 4 bases; junction bases not matched to a gene: 5. For the CDR3, the DNA is TGTGCCACCAGTGACGGTAGCGGGACGTACGAGCAGTACTTC. Its protein product is CATSDGSGTYEQYF.

The V call is TRBV20-1, the J call TRBJ1-1; D gene ambiguous. V gave up 5 bases and J gave up 3 bases, with 7 bases separating them. The CDR3 totals 11 residues. Germline V CDR1 and CDR2: DFQATT, SNEGSKA (reference sequence). CDR3 nucleotide sequence: TGCAGTGCTGTCGGCTACACTGAAGCTTTCTTT. Translation: CSAVGYTEAFF.

On this clonotype: Lacking the conserved final phenylalanine or tryptophan, this CDR3 likely reflects a read error. This sequence joins TRBV12-3 or TRBV12-4 and TRBJ2-1; TRBD2 agrees at 9 bases. The CDR3 consists of 15 residues. With V trimmed by 4 bases and J by 5 bases, 6 bases remained unmatched. In DNA form, the CDR3 reads TGTGCCAGCAGTTACGGCGGGGGGGCCAACAATGAGCAGTTCCTC. It encodes CASSYGGGANNEQFL.